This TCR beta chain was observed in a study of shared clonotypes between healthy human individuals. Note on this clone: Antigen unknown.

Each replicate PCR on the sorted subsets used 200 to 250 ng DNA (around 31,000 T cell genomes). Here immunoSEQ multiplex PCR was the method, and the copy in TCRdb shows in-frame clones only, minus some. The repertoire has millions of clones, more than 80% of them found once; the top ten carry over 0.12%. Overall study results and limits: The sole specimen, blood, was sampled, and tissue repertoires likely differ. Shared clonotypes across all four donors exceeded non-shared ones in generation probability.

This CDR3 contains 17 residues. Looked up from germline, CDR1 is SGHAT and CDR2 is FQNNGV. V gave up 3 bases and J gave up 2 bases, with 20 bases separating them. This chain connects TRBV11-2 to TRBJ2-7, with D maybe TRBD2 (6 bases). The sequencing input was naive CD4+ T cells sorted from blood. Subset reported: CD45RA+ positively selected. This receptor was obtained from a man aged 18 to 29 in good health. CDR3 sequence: CASSFGQGAGLPYEQYF. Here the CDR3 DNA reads TGTGCCAGCAGCTTTGGTCAAGGAGCAGGACTACCCTACGAGCAGTACTTC.